Given below is one T cell receptor (beta chain) in context. In the authors' workflow: Estimation of nucleated cell counts relied on the amplification of reference gene primers. The assay was immunoSEQ multiplex PCR, and TCRdb's table has in-frame clones only and misses some. The V and J calls and clone size were taken over from that table, and D and trimming were inferred from the DNA. The table records under 130,000 clones, 85% of them present only once. This sample is drawn from a study of blood T cell repertoires in COVID-19. Overall study: The origin of the acute and convalescent COVID-19 samples was the United States, Italy and Spain. The cDNA or gDNA used as material had been derived from T cells, B-cell-depleted T cells, or PBMCs.

CDR3 length: 19 residues. V and J are TRBV1 and TRBJ2-3; TRBD2, as called in the table, went unchecked against the DNA. TRBV1 is a pseudogene segment. The clonotype comes from a man between 50 and 59 years old with acute or convalescent COVID-19. The sequenced sample consisted of peripheral blood. The CDR3 DNA reads as TGCACCAGCAGCCAAGATCCAACACGGACTAGCAGATACACAGATACGCAGTATTTT. This sequence encodes CTSSQDPTRTSRYTDTQYF.